Listed below are T cell receptor beta chains from one sample, sequenced in a study of blood T cell repertoires in COVID-19. TCRdb keeps only in-frame clones here, not all; method: immunoSEQ multiplex PCR. The data show about 190,000 clones, 84% seen once. The sequenced sample consisted of PBMCs or T cells enriched from blood (not recorded which). Receptor source: a woman aged 25 to 39 who had recovered from COVID-19. CDR3s include the opening cysteine and the closing phenylalanine or tryptophan. Fields, in order: J gene, V gene, D gene, CDR3 protein, CDR3 DNA. The D gene is left open where the match is weak.

>TRBJ1-6|TRBV19|NA
CASTQYLRVDNSPLHF
TGTGCCAGTACCCAATACCTCAGGGTGGATAATTCACCCCTCCACTTT
>TRBJ2-7|TRBV6-5|TRBD1
CASRGQSYEQYF
TGTGCCAGCAGGGGACAGTCCTACGAGCAGTACTTC
>TRBJ2-7|TRBV5-1|TRBD2
CASSSTSGNRIYEQYF
TGCGCCAGCAGCTCCACTAGCGGGAACCGGATTTACGAGCAGTACTTC
>TRBJ1-4|TRBV6-1|NA
CASSEVPARRGEKLFF
TGTGCCAGCAGTGAAGTTCCCGCACGGCGGGGTGAAAAACTGTTTTTT
>TRBJ2-3|TRBV5-1|TRBD1
CASLQTGAYTDTQYF
TGCGCCAGCCTCCAGACAGGGGCCTACACAGATACGCAGTATTTT
>TRBJ2-5|TRBV6-1|TRBD2
CASSELAGYQETQYF
TGTGCCAGCAGTGAATTAGCGGGGTACCAAGAGACCCAGTACTTC
>TRBJ1-2|TRBV6-4|NA
CASSPLFWGLDYGYTF
TGTGCCAGCAGCCCCCTTTTTTGGGGGCTTGACTATGGCTACACCTTC
>TRBJ2-3|TRBV4-1|TRBD1
CASSQELLLGGADTQYF
TGCGCCAGCAGCCAAGAACTTCTGTTAGGGGGCGCAGATACGCAGTATTTT
>TRBJ2-5|TRBV14|NA
CASSQTRGTVYQETQYF
TGTGCCAGCAGCCAAACCCGCGGGACCGTCTATCAAGAGACCCAGTACTTC
>TRBJ1-1|TRBV2|NA
CASSSTGNTEAFF
TGTGCCAGCAGTAGTACAGGGAACACTGAAGCTTTCTTT
>TRBJ1-2|TRBV28|TRBD1
CASSSLRDSHGAYGYTF
TGTGCCAGCAGTAGCCTCCGGGACAGCCACGGGGCTTATGGCTACACCTTC
>TRBJ2-7|TRBV3-1/TRBV3-2|NA
CASSQQGNLGNEQYF
TGTGCCAGCAGCCAACAGGGGAACCTAGGTAACGAGCAGTACTTC
>TRBJ2-1|TRBV10-3|NA
CAISESGNEQFF
TGTGCCATCAGTGAAAGCGGTAATGAGCAGTTCTTC
>TRBJ1-2|TRBV28|TRBD1
CASSLGQGYGYTF
TGTGCCAGCAGTTTGGGACAGGGCTATGGCTACACCTTC